The present TCR beta chain was sequenced within a study of CD8 T cells in Susac syndrome. Looked up from germline, CDR1 is MGHRA and CDR2 is YSYEKL. Trimming removed 0 bases from V and 7 bases from J, with 15 bases in between. This CDR3 contains 15 residues. Random hexamers were used to reverse transcribe roughly 0.5 to 1 ug of RNA. Each CDR3 protein is one row after TCRdb ran MiXCR on the immunoSEQ multiplex PCR reads. Among 95,000 to 150,000 distinct CDR3 sequences, just over 95% were seen once, and the ten largest hold less than 0.15%. The rearrangement joins TRBV4-1 to TRBJ1-2, with D perhaps matching TRBD1 (5 bases). Sequenced: CD4+ T cells from PBMCs. The clonotype comes from a human donor with Susac syndrome. The chain's CDR3 is CASSQDAQGQRGYTF. In nucleotides, the CDR3 is TGCGCCAGCAGCCAAGATGCGCAGGGCCAACGTGGCTACACCTTC.